This entry is about one TCR beta chain. Its antigen is unknown. The entry originates in a study of CD8 T cells in ankylosing spondylitis. General observations from the study: Reports say disease-linked clones showed up significantly more in matched ankylosing spondylitis synovial fluid. A TCR beta motif of under ten highly homologous variants seemed to mark ankylosing spondylitis blood.

The CDR3 runs 15 residues. From germline, CDR1 is SGDLS and CDR2 YYNGEE. With 6 bases removed from V and 5 bases from J, the gap between germline ends came to 17 bases. A quantitative 5'-RACE method, one with molecular barcodes, was used to make TCR beta libraries. MiXCR, applied by TCRdb to the 5' RACE reads, yields one record per CDR3 protein. Of 450,000 or so distinct CDR3 sequences in the sample, 25% to 30% were seen once. V gene TRBV9 combines with J gene TRBJ2-2; D call uncertain. The sequence was obtained from a male donor with ankylosing spondylitis. Sequencing was performed on blood, either unsorted or a sorted T cell fraction (not recorded which). In nucleotides, the CDR3 is TGTGCCAGCAATAAGATAGGAAGGGAAACCGGGGAGCTGTTTTTT. It is translated as CASNKIGRETGELFF.